This T cell receptor (beta chain) was observed in a study of T cells in Graves' hyperthyroidism and ophthalmopathy (dated by TCRdb to the late 2010s). In terms of the full investigation: Peripheral blood was collected at initial diagnosis, before any treatment. To identify TCR V-J signatures that set the groups apart, the researchers used a discovery cohort of 100 patients, made up of 40 to 45 with Graves' ophthalmopathy and some 56 with stable Graves' hyperthyroidism. Prospective prediction of ophthalmopathy was tested in an independent validation cohort of fewer than 20 hyperthyroidism patients and 17 patients who later progressed to ophthalmopathy. The 75 to 100 discovery patients were randomly split 7:3 into training and test sets. Thyroid tissue and blood T-cell repertoires from more than 5 Graves' hyperthyroidism patients were also compared in the study. Once sampling was done, hyperthyroidism patients were given methimazole at a starting dose of 30 mg daily, whereas ophthalmopathy patients were given high-dose intravenous methylprednisolone. TCR Vbeta CDR3 sequencing of approximately 140 peripheral blood samples (under 45 ophthalmopathy, 75 to 85 hyperthyroidism and approximately 17 progressor patients) is reported in the paper. Overall study results and their limits: Sample size was not statistically predetermined, and blinding of investigators to group allocation was not performed. Ophthalmopathy was separated from stable hyperthyroidism by a 13 V-J signature model, with just over 85% sensitivity and just over 81% specificity obtained in cross-validation and 80%/75% obtained in testing. Most expanded thyroid clonotypes (frequency above 0.001) were also found in blood, which suggests that blood repertoires may mirror thyroid immune responses. In validation, progression to ophthalmopathy was predicted by the model with 65% to 71% sensitivity and 72.22% specificity, a median of 6.5 months before onset.

The TCR beta CDR3 regions were amplified from the RNA transcripts. The first round of RT-PCR for the TCR CDR3 was performed with the HTBI primer set and the Qiagen OneStep RT-PCR kit. Libraries were constructed in a second round of multiplex PCR, after which size selection and purification were performed. The libraries were sequenced on an Illumina HiSeq2000 using paired-end 100 bp reads. The authors' pipeline ran thus. SOAPnuke was used to process the raw data, with reads discarded if the reads contained adapters or uncalled bases, had a mean Phred below 15, or lacked an exact constant-primer or identifier match. High-quality paired reads were merged using COPE v1.2.5, and each unique nucleotide sequence was defined as a clonotype. Clonotypes were aligned to IMGT TRBV, TRBD and TRBJ reference segments using MiTCR v1.1. The analysis included only V-J combinations with a frequency above 0.0001, which together covered approximately 99% of the repertoires. The TCS score was defined as F50 (clonal expansion) divided by E x V (chaos), with BLOSUM62-based TCRdist calculated between CDR3 peptides within each V-J. Welch's t-statistics and random forest reduced 514 V-J features to roughly 13, which were used in a naive Bayes classifier (R e1071). TCRdb trimmed public reads at Q25 via fastp, called clones via MiXCR and kept in-frame beta chains. Merged by CDR3 protein, the rows form single entries marked with the most common genes and DNA. TCRdb, not the original authors, processed these V and J calls. Present in this sample are around 370,000 distinct CDR3 sequences, approximately 17% of which were seen just once. Over 35% of the sample is in the top ten clones.

Ophthalmopathy patients had moderately to severely active disease, with a Clinical Activity Score of 3 or more, a NOSPECS grade of 4 or more, and a disease duration of less than 3 months. The study excluded patients with uncontrolled infections, other autoimmune diseases, pregnancy or lactation. Diagnoses were based on clinical symptoms, serum thyroxine and TRAb, thyroid ultrasound and orbital computed tomography. Ficoll-Paque density gradient centrifugation was used to isolate PBMCs from under 11 ml of fresh peripheral blood. Trizol reagent was used to extract total RNA, and RNA quality was then checked on an Agilent 2100 Bioanalyzer. Many counts were recorded for this clonotype. Its antigen has not been determined. No base quality values were provided; no much bigger clone lies one nucleotide off. From V the trimming removes 5 bases and from J it removes 0 bases, while the gene matches leave 15 bases of the junction unaccounted for. The CDR3 spans 19 residues, from the cysteine through the phenylalanine. The only DNA kept is the CDR3, 57 bases in frame from the first base. In the germline V gene, CDR1 corresponds to LGHNT and CDR2 to FRNRAP.

The V and J genes are TRBV12-5 and TRBJ1-1, with 10 bases in between that match TRBD1. The origin of this receptor is a man aged 18 to 29 with Graves' ophthalmopathy. Sequenced sample: blood. CDR3 protein: CASGPPGQGNGSVNTEAFF. In nucleotides, the sequence is TGTGCTAGTGGTCCTCCGGGACAGGGGAATGGATCGGTGAACACTGAAGCTTTCTTT.